The TCR beta chain under discussion was sequenced for a study of blood T cell repertoires in COVID-19. Turning to the study itself: Samples representing acute and convalescent COVID-19 were sourced from the United States, Italy and Spain. PBMCs, B-cell-depleted T cells, or T cells provided the cDNA or gDNA that made up the material.

The participants were between about 18 and 90 years old and came from 20 to 30 US areas. The CDR3 consists of 14 residues. TCRdb keeps only in-frame clones here, not all; method: immunoSEQ multiplex PCR. Among approximately 210,000 clones listed, about four fifths were seen once. The material sequenced was PBMCs or T cells enriched from blood (not recorded which). This TCR was recovered from a woman between 45 and 60 years old with acute COVID-19. This chain joins TRBV21-1 and TRBJ2-7; the table calls TRBD1, which could not be checked here. TRBV21-1 is labeled a pseudogene. The CDR3: CASSKLDSLYEQYF. The CDR3 DNA sequence: TGTGCCAGCAGCAAACTGGACAGCCTATACGAGCAGTACTTC.